This T cell receptor (beta chain) was identified during a study of human T cells and chemical hapten exposure. The wider study: Patch tests applied 0.01% DPC to the upper back, read at 6 days.

As for this clonotype: Its antigen is unknown.

Overall study findings and caveats: The donors suffered from alopecia, so their immune response may not match that of healthy people.

As to time point: pre-sensitization, week 0. The treatment: therapeutic diphenylcyclopropenone sensitization with weekly scalp DPC. One entry per CDR3 protein results from TCRdb running MiXCR on the RACE reads. The sample has roughly 81,000 distinct CDR3 sequences, about 8.5% seen once. The specimen comprised whole blood, sampled in connection with sensitization to the hapten diphenylcyclopropenone (DPC). The origin of this receptor is a middle-aged man with alopecia areata. Some clones in this sample may be carry-over from other donors' samples.

In DNA, the CDR3 is TGCAGTGCTAGAGATACGGAGGCCCGGCAAGAGACCCAGTACTTC. Its translation: CSARDTEARQETQYF. The chain is built from TRBV20-1 and TRBJ2-5; D might be TRBD2 (5 bases). V was shortened by 0 bases and J by 2 bases, with 13 bases between the two germline ends. The germline V gene has CDR1 DFQATT and CDR2 SNEGSKA (reference sequence). This CDR3 spans 15 amino acids.